This T cell receptor (beta chain) was sequenced during a study of cytomegalovirus exposure and HLA in healthy donors (dated by TCRdb to 2015 to 2018). General notes on the study: An earlier analysis of around 600 of the donors reported about 250 Gb of sequence data and around 110 million unique TCR beta sequences from about 200 million T cells. In the later analysis, no new phenotypic data were used to find candidate immune exposures; instead, reliance was placed on TCR beta sequences and their occurrence across donors. To decide whether each TCR beta V gene segment behaved as functional or pseudogenic, an earlier analysis of some 580 of the donors relied on high-throughput TCR beta sequencing. Donor age, sex, ethnicity and CMV serostatus were collected together with the repertoire data. An early release covering roughly 640 HLA-typed donors comprised roughly 300 gigabases of sequencing data and about 90 million unique TCR sequences. In addition to the first cohort of 666 subjects, a separate validation cohort of under 150 different subjects was used. Four to six DR-DQ haplotypes were handled as single units for association and clustering, since linkage in the cohort was strong. The study combined high-throughput TCR immunosequencing, statistical association of individual TCRs with disease status, and machine learning to predict cytomegalovirus infection status. Every repertoire in the discovery cohort had been generated on one and the same sequencing platform. Of the roughly 400 genotyped donors, 65% to 90% were placed in the genetic ancestry cluster associated with self-reported Caucasian donors. Using immunosequencing, the study profiled T cell repertoires from about 650 subjects and related those repertoires to cytomegalovirus serostatus. The study aimed to test whether cataloging public T cell receptors could reveal signatures of past pathogen exposure. A later analysis re-examined previously published TCR beta repertoires from several hundred donors and added high-resolution HLA genotyping to investigate patterns of TCR occurrence. On average, around 230,000 unique TCR beta nucleotide sequences were sequenced per donor among a few hundred genotyped donors of the cohort, with roughly 19% of those sequences being non-productive. A later genetic analysis used genome-wide SNP genotypes for about 55% of the 666 donors, treating that subset as a discovery cohort. HLA typing covered class I and class II loci at four-digit resolution. Typing coverage differed by locus: A, B, C, DRB1 and DQB1 were typed in roughly 620-630 donors, DQA1 in 500 to 550, DPA1 in around 610, and DPB1 in just under 490. The study at large found these results: A later analysis associated 17,000 or so TCR beta sequences with specific HLA alleles at a false discovery rate of 0.05. For the cohort, immune exposure information was limited to CMV serostatus. The classifier was reported to diagnose cytomegalovirus status with high specificity and sensitivity in both the original and validation cohorts. In a later genetic analysis, fewer N-insertions in productive TCRs were reported among donors in an Asian-associated ancestry cluster than the roughly 700-donor mean. A later analysis reported that several top co-occurrence clusters appeared linked to parvovirus B19, influenza, CMV and Epstein-Barr virus. In an earlier analysis of about 600 of the donors, most TCR beta V segments appeared in productive rearrangements about 90% or about 30% of the time, broadly matching IMGT annotations. Because counts were too low, some 16 rarely observed V segments, including chromosome 9 orphons, were excluded from the earlier analysis of around 640 of the donors. Most TCR sequences were observed very rarely across donors, whereas some public TCRs were present in many individuals. A later analysis found that most CMV-associated TCR beta chains appeared HLA-restricted, with HLA associations seemingly driven largely by CMV exposure. The presence/absence analyses assumed that sequencing depth was roughly uniform across donors, and that assumption may not be true. Correlated functional status among segregating V segments might be attributable to linkage disequilibrium, but an unknown experimental factor could not be ruled out. Three of the identified cytomegalovirus-associated TCR beta chains were confirmed in vitro to be specific for cytomegalovirus antigens. Strong co-occurrence of HLA alleles, especially DR and DQ, made assigning TCR associations to individual alleles difficult. According to a later analysis, TCR association rates differed among HLA loci, with DRB1 alleles showing the most associated TCRs and HLA-C alleles showing the fewest. It was suggested by the authors that the approach could potentially be generalized to other disease states and immunological phenotypes. A cluster of highly shared sequence variants was judged likely to represent a technical artifact of the sequencing pipeline. The study gave a list of 150 to 200 TCR beta chains associated with cytomegalovirus. Because the 87-base-pair reads could not distinguish some IMGT-functional V segments, including TRBV6-2 and TRBV6-3, those segments were excluded. This cohort had only TCR beta chains sequenced, and the lack of alpha or paired-chain data limited which features could be detected. In a later analysis, HLA-associated TCR beta chains showed more clonal expansion and lower generation probabilities than non-associated chains that were equally common. A further reported finding was that TCR beta sequences accurately predicted the HLA-A and HLA-B alleles for most subjects in the first cohort. Because some donors lacked HLA typing at each locus, the association tests relied only on the typed subset. An association between a missense DCLRE1C variant and V-gene and J-gene trimming of TCR beta chains was found in a later genetic analysis and replicated in an independent cohort.

The library came from the immunoSEQ multiplex PCR assay. For the multiplex PCR, a mixture combining 60 forward primers for TCR Vbeta segments and 13 reverse primers for TCR Jbeta segments was used. The CDR3 region of rearranged TCR beta genes was amplified from genomic DNA by a multiplex PCR assay. Amplified TCR beta libraries were sequenced as 87-base-pair reads on the Illumina HiSeq System. In the source study's methods: Across the 670 or so repertoires, a later analysis counted approximately 83 million unique TCR beta chains, 8.5 million to 12 million of which were shared by at least two donors. To remove PCR and sequencing errors, raw reads were error-corrected and collapsed into unique sequences using a nearest-neighbor algorithm that merged closely related sequences. CDR3 sequences were aligned to IMGT reference sequences to assign V, D and J gene segments. For a sequence to be retained, a match of at least six nucleotides was required to both a V gene segment and a J gene segment. Rearrangements were classified as productive when the CDR3 lacked stop codons and remained in frame with V and J, and all other rearrangements were classified as non-productive. CDR3 was defined according to IMGT convention as the region running from the second conserved V-encoded cysteine to the conserved J-encoded phenylalanine. The earlier analysis of about 530 of the donors excluded any sequence lacking an unambiguous match to a single V gene segment. An earlier analysis of fewer than 750 of the donors called V segments functional above 56.7% productive rearrangements and segregating when the between-donor standard deviation exceeded 5%. A statistical classification framework was built to diagnose cytomegalovirus status from the catalog of TCR beta chain sequences. In a later analysis, TCR nucleotide sequences were compared against IMGT/GENE-DB human TR gene sequences so that V and J genes could be assigned. A later analysis assigned CDR3 sequences and most-parsimonious VDJ recombination scenarios with the TCRdist pipeline. A later analysis defined each TCR beta chain by its CDR3 amino acid sequence plus V-gene family, and excluded reads lacking a unique V-gene family. A later analysis removed 600 or so highly shared, low-generation-probability nucleotide sequences to deal with suspected cross-contamination and a sequencing artifact. For each public chain, a later analysis derived a clonal expansion index from normalized ranks of inferred template counts within each repertoire. A later analysis computed generation probabilities with a VDJ recombination model fitted to out-of-frame rearrangements, and checked the results against IGoR. Hypergeometric tests were used in a later analysis to score TCR-TCR, TCR-HLA and TCR-CMV co-occurrence, with a repertoire-size bias correction applied to the TCR pairs. A later analysis estimated false discovery rates by permuting HLA or CMV assignments 20 times. In a later analysis, co-occurring TCRs were grouped with DBSCAN, and TCRdist sequence similarity was added when clustering was performed within HLA-allele-positive subsets. For co-occurrence clustering, repertoires with fewer than 30,000 or more than 120,000 public chains were excluded, along with a handful of repertoires with anomalous nucleotide sharing. The table was pulled from immuneACCESS by TCRdb, which kept in-frame rearrangements only. Such tables lose some clones; where checked, under half of the loss comes from unresolved V genes, and the rest has no known cause. D and trimming come from the DNA, and the V and J calls and clone size come from that table. For this sample the table gives some 180,000 clones, of which more than 75% were detected only once. The ten biggest clones cover about 2.5% of the sample.

Remarks on this clone: The antigen it recognizes is unknown. Base quality data are lacking; no much larger clone is found one base away.

V is pared back by 5 bases and J by 5 bases, with 22 bases lying between the germline termini. Reading from cysteine to phenylalanine, the CDR3 counts 17 amino acids. The DNA shown is the 51-base CDR3, in frame from base 1. The CDR1 and CDR2 encoded by the germline V gene are MDHEN and SYDVKM. In total, roughly 670 healthy bone marrow donors made up the cohort. At the time of sampling, every cohort member was nominally healthy, though immune exposures that went unrecorded were likely present. The donor was CMV seropositive and belonged to the group of about 290 seropositive cohort members. A peripheral blood sample was provided by each donor, and peripheral blood mononuclear cells were used for TCR beta sequencing. Genomic DNA was extracted from the blood cell samples with the Qiagen DNeasy Blood Extraction Kit.

Recombination connected TRBV28 to TRBJ2-4, with no reliable assignment of the D segment. Sequencing was carried out using PBMCs. The TCR originated in a woman aged 30 to 39 in good health and CMV-seropositive. At the DNA level, the sequence is TGTGCCAGCAGTCCCCACGCCCCGAGTTCATTCCAAAACATTCAGTACTTC. This sequence encodes CASSPHAPSSFQNIQYF.